Detailed here is one T cell receptor beta chain. Antigen unknown. FACS sorted CD4+ or CD8+ T cells into CD45RA+ naive and CD45RO+ memory. The data stem from a study of regulatory dendritic cells for organ transplantation. Whole-study findings and limits: The most alloreactive TCR clonotypes were found in resting memory CD8+ cells. Memory CD8+ T cells were the most oligoclonal; naive cells were highly diverse. Regulatory dendritic cells appeared to expand memory CD8+ clones less than mature ones.

Repertoires were generated with immunoSEQ multiplex PCR, while TCRdb's copy carries only in-frame clones and drops some. The profile shows about 38,000 clones, approximately 90% of them singletons. The sequence was obtained from a human donor in good health. The source material was naive CD8+ T cells from blood. Subset meaning: CD45RA+ naive T cells.

The CDR3 loop is CASFGSWDYGGYTF. The CDR3, as DNA: TGTGCCAGCTTCGGGTCGTGGGATTATGGTGGCTACACCTTC. The V gene is TRBV2, the J gene TRBJ1-2; D call uncertain. The CDR3 totals 14 residues. Trimming stripped 8 bases from V and 7 bases from J, with 20 bases between. CDR1 is SNHLY and CDR2 is FYNNEI in the germline V gene.